This TCR beta chain stems from a study of T cells in Graves' hyperthyroidism and ophthalmopathy. What was amplified from RNA transcripts were TCR beta CDR3 regions. Researchers ran a first-round RT-PCR on the TCR CDR3 using the HTBI primer set. TCRdb processed the multiplex PCR reads anew with MiXCR; each CDR3 protein has one entry. The sample contains 600,000 to 700,000 distinct CDR3 sequences, nearly 45% of which appear only once. Every diagnosis used clinical symptoms, serum thyroxine and TRAb, thyroid ultrasound and orbital computed tomography. Study-wide findings and caveats: Ophthalmopathy, which appeared later, was predicted by the model a median approximately six months before onset. Most expanded thyroid clonotypes above 0.001 recurred in blood.

This clonotype was recorded at least ten times. Its antigen remains unknown. Per germline, CDR1 SEHNR and CDR2 FQNEAQ (reference sequence). Trimming took off 1 base at V and 9 bases at J, with 10 bases between the two ends. CDR3 length: 14 residues. The rearrangement uses TRBV7-9 and TRBJ1-6, with D uncertain. The receptor's source is an adult man with Graves' disease, either hyperthyroidism or ophthalmopathy (not recorded which). The sample was peripheral blood or thyroid tissue (not recorded which). Here the CDR3 DNA reads TGTGCCAGCAGCTTAGGGCAGGCGATTTCACCCCTCCACTTT. It is translated as CASSLGQAISPLHF.